What follows are 30 T cell receptor beta chains derived from one specimen sequenced in a study of CD4 T cells in relation to SARS-CoV-2 and coronaviruses. The repertoire was sequenced with immunoSEQ multiplex PCR; TCRdb's copy has only in-frame clones and lacks some. The sample lists more than 25,000 clones, approximately 80% occurring once. The unexposed donors gave CD4+ T cells in about 2010-2019, prior to COVID-19. The cells were cultured for 9 to 11 days before CD4+ T cells were isolated. Their cognate antigens are unknown. Sequencing was performed on CD4+ T cells from PBMCs, cultured in vitro. These receptors were obtained from a human donor in good health.

This chain links TRBV29-1 with TRBJ2-2; 10 nucleotides agree with TRBD2. Per germline, CDR1 SQVTM and CDR2 ANQGSEA. V lost 6 bases and J lost 5; bases outside the gene matches: 3. The CDR3 runs to 13 residues. Here the CDR3 reads CSVKTSGTGELFF. Here the CDR3 DNA reads TGCAGCGTCAAGACTAGCGGGACCGGGGAGCTGTTTTTT.

This clone was recorded a few times. This chain uses TRBV10-3 with TRBJ2-2, with 9 positions matching TRBD1. This CDR3 spans 15 amino acids. V dropped 8 bases and J dropped 2; count of bases not matched to a gene: 6. Germline V lookup: CDR1 ENHRY, CDR2 SYGVKD. CDR3 sequence: CAISQGAENTGELFF. DNA for the CDR3: TGTGCCATCTCACAGGGGGCGGAAAACACCGGGGAGCTGTTTTTT.

The chain carries TRBV28 and TRBJ1-6; 12 bases match TRBD1. The CDR3 spans 17 residues. J gave up 10 bases and V 5 bases, and 12 bases lay outside the gene matches. Germline CDR1 is MDHEN and CDR2 is SYDVKM. The CDR3 DNA sequence: TGTGCCAGCAGTGGTCACGGGGACAGGGGGCAAGAATCACCCCTCCACTTT. It codes for CASSGHGDRGQESPLHF.

CDR3 loop: CASPPVRLLAYEQYF. The CDR3, as DNA: TGCGCCAGCCCTCCTGTGCGGCTCCTCGCCTACGAGCAGTACTTC. The chain combines TRBV4-3 with TRBJ2-7; D unresolved. The germline gives CDR1 LGHNA, CDR2 YSLEER. V gave up 8 bases and J gave up 2 bases, with 19 bases separating them. The CDR3 contains 15 residues.

The chain combines TRBV29-1 with TRBJ2-3, with no clear D. This CDR3 region has 13 residues. Germline V gene data show CDR1 as SQVTM and CDR2 as ANQGSEA. Trimming cost V 4 bases and J 1 base, with 9 bases left between them. Written as DNA, the CDR3 is TGCAGCGTTGGATATAGTGGCACAGATACGCAGTATTTT. This sequence encodes CSVGYSGTDTQYF.

The chain recombines TRBV30 with TRBJ2-2; 7 bases are shared with TRBD1. The V gene's germline CDR1 is GTSNPN and CDR2 SVGIG (reference sequence). CDR3 length: 12 residues. CDR3 DNA: TGTGCAGGGGGCCGGTCGGCCGGGGAGCTGTTTTTT. It encodes CAGGRSAGELFF.

This sequence joins TRBV6-1 and TRBJ1-4; no clear D. This CDR3 has 15 residues. Looked up from germline, CDR1 is MNHNS and CDR2 is SASEGT. Trimming took off 3 bases at V and 7 bases at J, with 15 bases between the two ends. As DNA, the CDR3 is TGTGCCAGCAGTGATCCGCACGGGTTGGGTGAAAAACTGTTTTTT. Protein: CASSDPHGLGEKLFF.

This chain uses TRBV5-1 with TRBJ1-1; a weak D match, TRBD1 (5 bases). Germline-derived CDR1 and CDR2 are SGHRS and YFSETQ. V gave up 4 bases and J gave up 4 bases, with 11 bases separating them. The CDR3 is made up of 13 amino acids. For the CDR3, the DNA is TGCGCCAGCAGCCTTAGGGGATCCACTGAAGCTTTCTTT. Translating gives CASSLRGSTEAFF.

The V and J genes are TRBV19 and TRBJ2-5; 7 bases map to TRBD2. With 9 bases clipped from V and 5 bases from J, the junction kept 9 bases outside the gene matches. The CDR3 spans 13 residues. Germline V gene data show CDR1 as LNHDA and CDR2 as SQIVND (reference sequence). The CDR3 region is CASRSGNGETQYF. CDR3 nucleotide sequence: TGTGCCAGCAGAAGCGGGAATGGGGAGACCCAGTACTTC.

This sequence joins TRBV21-1 and TRBJ1-2; the DNA was not compared with TRBD1, the D call given in the table. TRBV21-1 is a recognized pseudogene. There are 16 residues in the CDR3. The CDR3 protein is CASSIQAGQGAGGYTF. The CDR3, as DNA: TGTGCCAGCAGCATACAGGCTGGGCAGGGGGCGGGAGGCTACACCTTC.

The J gene is TRBJ1-1, the V gene TRBV3-1 (or the pseudogene TRBV3-2); TRBD1 is a possible D gene (5 bases). Germline lookup yields CDR1 LGHDT and CDR2 YNNKEL (reference sequence). CDR3 length: 14 amino acids. The V end lost 4 bases, the J end lost 4 bases, and 13 bases lay between the germline ends. This CDR3 is CASSRAGLSTEAFF. For the CDR3, the DNA is TGTGCCAGCAGCCGAGCAGGGTTGAGCACTGAAGCTTTCTTT.

This chain uses TRBV7-2 with TRBJ1-6; D is perhaps TRBD1 (5 bases). The CDR3 totals 15 residues. The V end lost 5 bases, the J end lost 11 bases, and 19 bases lay between the germline ends. Germline CDR1 is SGHTA and CDR2 is FQGNSA. Written as DNA, the CDR3 is TGTGCCAGCAGCCCCCCGGGACTGACTAGCACACCCCTCCACTTT. It specifies CASSPPGLTSTPLHF. Filled out from reference TRBV7-2 and TRBJ1-6, the complete variable domain reads GAGVSQSPSNKVTEKGKDVELRCDPISGHTALYWYRQSLGQGLEFLIYFQGNSAPDKSGLPSDRFSAERTGGSVSTLTIQRTQQEDSAVYLCASSPPGLTSTPLHFGNGTRLTVT.

This clone has just a few counts. This chain connects TRBV19 to TRBJ1-4; 7 bases match TRBD1. Germline CDR1 LNHDA, CDR2 SQIVND (reference sequence). V lost 5 bases to trimming and J lost 7 bases; unmatched junction nucleotides: 19. This CDR3 contains 18 residues. CDR3 loop: CASSSGIWTTGRSEKLFF. The DNA of the CDR3 is TGTGCCAGTAGTTCCGGGATCTGGACGACAGGGAGGAGTGAAAAACTGTTTTTT.

The chain uses TRBV3-1 (or the pseudogene TRBV3-2) and TRBJ1-5; D may be TRBD1 (5 bases). This CDR3 spans 14 amino acids. Germline CDR1 reads LGHDT; CDR2 reads YNNKEL (reference sequence). Deletions cut 1 base from V and 2 bases from J, with 6 bases between. CDR3: CASSQGGGNQPQHF. The CDR3 coding sequence is TGTGCCAGCAGCCAAGGGGGGGGCAATCAGCCCCAGCATTTT.

The chain uses TRBV6-5 and TRBJ1-1; D is perhaps TRBD1 (5 bases). Germline CDR1 is MNHEY and CDR2 is SVGAGI. This CDR3 spans 16 amino acids. Trimming pared 2 bases from V and 2 bases from J, leaving 15 bases between. The CDR3 protein is CASSYRGRTRNTEAFF. DNA of the CDR3: TGTGCCAGCAGTTACCGGGGACGGACCCGCAACACTGAAGCTTTCTTT.

The CDR3 sequence is CASSYERTGGHEQYF. CDR3 DNA sequence: TGTGCCAGCAGTTACGAGAGGACAGGGGGCCACGAGCAGTACTTC. This sequence joins TRBV6-5 and TRBJ2-7; 11 bases agree with TRBD1. This CDR3 region has 15 residues. Looked up from germline, CDR1 is MNHEY and CDR2 is SVGAGI. Losses at the gene ends were 2 bases for V and 5 bases for J; bases not matched to a gene: 5.

The genes are TRBV5-4 and TRBJ1-4; D perhaps matches TRBD1 (6 bases). This CDR3 is built from 17 residues. Trimming removed 0 bases from V and 3 bases from J, with 15 bases in between. Germline V gene data show CDR1 as SGHNT and CDR2 as YYREEE (reference sequence). CDR3 sequence (DNA): TGTGCCAGCAGCTTGGACAGGGACTTAAGGGCTAATGAAAAACTGTTTTTT. As protein: CASSLDRDLRANEKLFF.

A few counts support this clone. As DNA, the CDR3 is TGTGCCAGCAGTTCGACTAGCGGGAGTGAGCAGTACTTC. Translating gives CASSSTSGSEQYF. The chain couples TRBV6-6 to TRBJ2-7, with 12 nucleotides matching TRBD2. Trimming removed 4 bases from V and 7 bases from J; junction bases left unmatched: 2. Germline V gene data show CDR1 as MNHNY and CDR2 as SVGAGI (reference sequence). The CDR3 contains 13 residues.

This clone was observed once. This chain joins TRBV30 and TRBJ1-1, with unresolved D. The germline V gene encodes CDR1 GTSNPN and CDR2 SVGIG (reference sequence). V was shortened by 5 bases and J by 0 bases, with 16 bases between the two germline ends. The CDR3 spans 15 residues. In DNA, the CDR3 is TGTGCCTGGGGGTCGCGAGGAAGCATGAACACTGAAGCTTTCTTT. Protein: CAWGSRGSMNTEAFF. The full variable domain, rest sourced from reference TRBV30 and TRBJ1-1, is SQTIHQWPATLVQPVGSPLSLECTVEGTSNPNLYWYRQAAGRGLQLLFYSVGIGQISSEVPQNLSASRPQDRQFILSSKKLLLSDSGFYLCAWGSRGSMNTEAFFGQGTRLTVV.

V is TRBV21-1 and J is TRBJ2-7; the listed D gene, TRBD1, was not tested against the DNA. TRBV21-1 is described as a pseudogene. CDR3 size: 15 residues. CDR3 loop: CASSRTRDTAYEQYF. The CDR3 region has the DNA TGTGCCAGCAGCCGAACCCGGGACACAGCCTACGAGCAGTACTTC.

The V gene is TRBV11-2, the J gene TRBJ1-2; 9 nucleotides match TRBD1. The CDR3 length is 15 residues. Germline CDR1 SGHAT, CDR2 FQNNGV. Trimming at V came to 5 bases and at J to 8 bases, leaving 12 bases not matched to a gene. The CDR3 region has the DNA TGTGCCAGCAGCGGAGTAACAGGGGGCGAAGTCGGCTACACCTTC. The encoded protein is CASSGVTGGEVGYTF.

V usage is TRBV29-1 and J usage is TRBJ2-5; D gene unclear. V lost 6 bases and J lost 4, with 21 bases in between. The CDR3 covers 15 residues. Per the germline V gene, CDR1 is SQVTM and CDR2 is ANQGSEA. DNA of the CDR3: TGCAGCGTAGAGGAATCAGCGCAGTCCAGAGAGACCCAGTACTTC. Protein sequence: CSVEESAQSRETQYF.

This chain connects TRBV7-2 to TRBJ2-1; the match to TRBD2 covers 8 bases. The germline CDR1 and CDR2 sequences are SGHTA and FQGNSA. The CDR3 length is 14 residues. V was pared by 6 bases and J by 4 bases, with 5 bases of the junction left unmatched. DNA of the CDR3: TGTGCCAGCAGTTTTAGCGGGATGTACAATGAGCAGTTCTTC. Translated, it gives CASSFSGMYNEQFF.

The J gene is TRBJ1-2, the V gene TRBV12-3 or TRBV12-4; D perhaps matches TRBD1 (5 bases). Trimming cost V 7 bases and J 6 bases, with 15 bases left between them. The length of the CDR3 is 13 residues. The CDR3 reads CASIKGDQDGYTF. In nucleotides, the CDR3 is TGTGCCAGCATAAAAGGGGACCAGGATGGCTACACCTTC.

The CDR3 coding sequence is TGTGCCAGCAGCCAAATCACAGGGGGGAAGGATACGCAGTATTTT. Residues: CASSQITGGKDTQYF. The rearrangement links TRBV4-2 to TRBJ2-3, with 8 bases fitting TRBD1. The J segment lost 6 bases and the V segment lost 2 bases, leaving 7 bases of the junction unmatched. The CDR3 spans 15 residues. Germline V lookup: CDR1 LGHNA, CDR2 YNFKEQ.

This clone came up once. The V call is TRBV29-1, the J call TRBJ1-6; D is ambiguous. The CDR3 is made up of 12 amino acids. Germline V gene data show CDR1 as SQVTM and CDR2 as ANQGSEA. Trimming removed 8 bases at V and 5 bases at J, with 10 bases between. The CDR3 bases are TGCAGCACCGGGTCCGATAATTCACCCCTCCACTTT. Translated, it gives CSTGSDNSPLHF.

The J gene is TRBJ1-4, the V gene TRBV19; 8 bases align to TRBD1. Germline V gives CDR1 LNHDA, CDR2 SQIVND (reference sequence). The CDR3 spans 15 residues. V dropped 6 bases and J dropped 7; count of bases not matched to a gene: 10. The CDR3 DNA is TGTGCCAGTAGATCCTCCGGGACAGGTTCTGAAAAACTGTTTTTT. It specifies CASRSSGTGSEKLFF.

This chain uses TRBV19 with TRBJ2-7; no definite D call. Germline CDR1 is LNHDA and CDR2 is SQIVND (reference sequence). This CDR3 is built from 13 residues. Trimming removed 5 bases from V and 3 bases from J, with 11 bases in between. The CDR3 DNA is TGTGCCAGTAGTCCAGGTGTCCGCTACGAGCAGTACTTC. Translating gives CASSPGVRYEQYF.

The V and J genes are TRBV5-4 and TRBJ2-5; TRBD2 matches at 11 bases. Per germline, CDR1 SGHNT and CDR2 YYREEE (reference sequence). Trimming took 0 bases from V and 2 from J; bases not matched to a gene: 3. The CDR3 extends over 16 amino acids. CDR3 in DNA: TGTGCCAGCAGCTTGGGAATAGCGGGGGGGCAAGAGACCCAGTACTTC. Protein: CASSLGIAGGQETQYF.

This chain joins TRBV7-3 and TRBJ2-2, with D possibly matching TRBD1 (5 bases). The germline V gene has CDR1 SGHTA and CDR2 FQGTGA. V lost 2 bases and J 4 bases, leaving 11 bases between the germline ends. The CDR3 has 15 residues. The CDR3 DNA sequence: TGTGCCAGCAGCTTATGGCAGGGTAGCACCGGGGAGCTGTTTTTT. Translated: CASSLWQGSTGELFF.